These T cell receptor beta chains were read from a single sample in a study of blood T cell repertoires in COVID-19. The repertoire was sequenced with immunoSEQ multiplex PCR; TCRdb's copy has only in-frame clones and lacks some. The table has roughly 520,000 clones, over 75% seen once; the top ten hold approximately 2%. Specimen: PBMCs or T cells enriched from blood (not recorded which). These receptors all come from a woman between 35 and 50 years old who had recovered from COVID-19. The CDR3 runs from the conserved cysteine through the conserved F or W. Each record gives: clone size, V gene, D gene, J gene, CDR3 protein, CDR3 DNA. The D gene is left open where the match is weak. Clone size, where shown, is once, few, many, or a class for clones that have expanded.

-,TRBV3-1/TRBV3-2,-,TRBJ1-5,CASSQDLRGSQHF,TGTGCCAGCAGCCAAGACCTACGGGGTTCCCAGCATTTT
-,TRBV9,TRBD2,TRBJ2-1,CASSVGLAGVSNEQFF,TGTGCCAGCAGCGTAGGACTAGCGGGAGTTTCAAATGAGCAGTTCTTC
-,TRBV11-2,-,TRBJ2-2,CASSGQYTGELFF,TGTGCCAGCAGTGGACAGTACACCGGGGAGCTGTTTTTT
-,TRBV6-4,-,TRBJ2-1,CASSDLVEYEQFF,TGTGCCAGCAGTGACTTAGTGGAGTATGAGCAGTTCTTC
few,TRBV19,TRBD1,TRBJ1-3,CASSVGQSGNTIYF,TGTGCCAGTAGTGTGGGACAGTCTGGAAACACCATATATTTT
-,TRBV7-2,-,TRBJ1-1,CASSFQKNTEAFF,TGTGCCAGCAGCTTTCAAAAGAACACTGAAGCTTTCTTT
-,TRBV5-1,-,TRBJ1-2,CASSLAVGISKGDGYTF,TGCGCCAGCAGCTTGGCCGTTGGTATCTCGAAAGGGGATGGCTACACCTTC
-,TRBV29-1,TRBD1,TRBJ1-2,CSVRTGALYGYTF,TGCAGCGTTCGGACAGGAGCACTCTATGGCTACACCTTC
-,TRBV5-1,-,TRBJ2-2,CASSLDLGITGELFF,TGCGCCAGCAGCTTGGATCTGGGCATCACCGGGGAGCTGTTTTTT
-,TRBV24-1,-,TRBJ2-2,CATSDFYSNTGELFF,TGTGCCACCAGTGATTTTTATTCGAACACCGGGGAGCTGTTTTTT
-,TRBV29-1,-,TRBJ1-1,CSVEKRWHTEAFF,TGCAGCGTTGAGAAGCGTTGGCACACTGAAGCTTTCTTT
-,TRBV27,-,TRBJ2-7,CASSRDRSSYEQYF,TGTGCCAGCAGCCGAGACAGGAGCTCCTACGAGCAGTACTTC
-,TRBV7-2,TRBD1,TRBJ2-7,CASSSTGTGFEQYF,TGTGCCAGCAGCTCAACCGGGACAGGGTTTGAGCAGTACTTC
-,TRBV5-1,-,TRBJ2-7,CASSLREATDYEQYF,TGCGCCAGCAGCTTGAGGGAGGCCACCGACTACGAGCAGTACTTC
-,TRBV15,-,TRBJ1-4,CATSRGRTEKLFF,TGTGCCACCAGCAGGGGCAGAACTGAAAAACTGTTTTTT
once,TRBV19,TRBD2,TRBJ2-1,CASSGWASGSEQFF,TGTGCCAGTAGTGGGTGGGCTAGCGGGAGTGAGCAGTTCTTC
-,TRBV9,TRBD1,TRBJ1-4,CASSVLQGGEKLFF,TGTGCCAGCAGCGTTTTGCAGGGGGGCGAAAAACTGTTTTTT
once,TRBV19,-,TRBJ1-1,CASTPWGGWQKKSTEAFF,TGTGCCAGTACCCCGTGGGGGGGTTGGCAGAAGAAGAGCACTGAAGCTTTCTTT
-,TRBV18,TRBD2,TRBJ2-2,CASSPIAGANTGELFF,TGTGCCAGCTCACCCATAGCGGGAGCGAACACCGGGGAGCTGTTTTTT
-,TRBV24-1,-,TRBJ2-1,CATSLPGASSYNEQFF,TGTGCCACCAGTCTGCCAGGGGCGAGCTCCTACAATGAGCAGTTCTTC
-,TRBV9,-,TRBJ1-1,CASSVVDSEAFF,TGTGCCAGCAGCGTAGTTGACAGTGAAGCTTTCTTT
-,TRBV5-5,-,TRBJ1-6,CASSLPMDSPLHF,TGTGCCAGCAGCTTGCCTATGGATTCACCCCTCCACTTT
-,TRBV24-1,TRBD2,TRBJ2-5,CATSVTSGSTETQYF,TGTGCCACCAGTGTGACTAGCGGGAGTACAGAGACCCAGTACTTC
-,TRBV30,-,TRBJ1-1,CAWSETAARGGFF,TGTGCCTGGAGTGAGACAGCCGCGCGAGGGGGTTTCTTT
-,TRBV5-6,TRBD1,TRBJ2-5,CASSSWDRREQETQYF,TGTGCCAGCAGCTCCTGGGACAGAAGAGAGCAAGAGACCCAGTACTTC
-,TRBV21-1,-,TRBJ2-5,CASSKGSCRGRQETQYF,TGTGCCAGCAGCAAAGGGAGTTGCAGGGGCAGACAAGAGACCCAGTACTTC
-,TRBV15,-,TRBJ1-1,CATSRVWGGGRTEAFF,TGTGCCACCAGCAGAGTGTGGGGGGGAGGTCGCACTGAAGCTTTCTTT
-,TRBV11-3,TRBD2,TRBJ2-4,CASRPPAGIKNIQYF,TGTGCCAGCAGACCCCCAGCGGGGATCAAAAACATTCAGTACTTC
-,TRBV5-6,-,TRBJ2-5,CASSLDRVGVLETQYF,TGTGCCAGCAGCTTGGATCGCGTCGGGGTTTTAGAGACCCAGTACTTC
-,TRBV5-4,TRBD1,TRBJ1-6,CASSFPTGGKQSPLHF,TGTGCCAGCAGCTTTCCGACAGGGGGGAAGCAATCACCCCTCCACTTT
-,TRBV19,TRBD1,TRBJ1-2,CASYPTGTGGYRYGYTF,TGTGCCAGTTACCCCACCGGGACAGGGGGCTACAGATATGGCTACACCTTC
-,TRBV7-9,-,TRBJ1-1,CASSLGAPRTEAFF,TGTGCCAGCAGCCTGGGGGCCCCGAGAACTGAAGCTTTCTTT
-,TRBV27,TRBD1,TRBJ1-6,CASGRQGSSYNSPLHF,TGTGCCAGCGGTCGACAGGGAAGCTCCTATAATTCACCCCTCCACTTT
-,TRBV9,TRBD1,TRBJ1-3,CASSTHGTGSSGNTIYF,TGTGCCAGCAGCACACACGGGACAGGGTCCTCTGGAAACACCATATATTTT
-,TRBV15,TRBD2,TRBJ2-3,CATSRGTSGSTQYF,TGTGCCACCAGCAGAGGGACTAGCGGGAGTACGCAGTATTTT
once,TRBV2,-,TRBJ2-3,CASSDTSLGTDTQYF,TGTGCCAGCAGTGACACTAGCCTAGGCACAGATACGCAGTATTTT
once,TRBV5-4,-,TRBJ2-7,CASSLPHIEQYF,TGTGCCAGCAGCTTGCCACACATCGAGCAGTACTTC
-,TRBV5-6,TRBD2,TRBJ2-1,CASSLGPGLAGEEQFF,TGTGCCAGCAGCTTGGGGCCGGGACTAGCGGGAGAGGAGCAGTTCTTC
-,TRBV28,TRBD1,TRBJ1-1,CASRPPDRDTEAFF,TGTGCCAGCAGACCACCAGACAGGGACACTGAAGCTTTCTTT
-,TRBV11-2,-,TRBJ2-1,CASSPKWLDGQFF,TGTGCCAGCAGCCCTAAGTGGCTAGATGGGCAGTTCTTC
-,TRBV12-3/TRBV12-4,-,TRBJ1-5,CASTPGDQPQHF,TGTGCCAGCACTCCAGGGGATCAGCCCCAGCATTTT
-,TRBV4-2,-,TRBJ2-7,CASSQERQGWGEQYF,TGTGCCAGCAGCCAAGAAAGGCAGGGGTGGGGCGAGCAGTACTTC
-,TRBV19,-,TRBJ1-2,CASSIGSGGYGYTF,TGTGCCAGTAGTATAGGATCCGGGGGCTATGGCTACACCTTC
-,TRBV5-1,TRBD1,TRBJ2-7,CASSVIRDRYYEQYF,TGCGCCAGCAGCGTAATCCGGGACAGATACTACGAGCAGTACTTC
-,TRBV14,-,TRBJ2-7,CASSLRGLGRSRSYEQYF,TGTGCCAGCAGCCTAAGGGGGTTAGGCAGATCCCGATCCTACGAGCAGTACTTC
-,TRBV5-1,TRBD1,TRBJ2-1,CASSLVGQGVNEQFF,TGCGCCAGCAGCTTGGTGGGACAGGGGGTTAATGAGCAGTTCTTC
-,TRBV7-2,TRBD2,TRBJ2-2,CASSNLGLAGGTNTGELFF,TGTGCCAGCAGCAACCTTGGACTAGCGGGAGGTACGAACACCGGGGAGCTGTTTTTT
few,TRBV7-2,TRBD1,TRBJ1-1,CASSTQPGQLNTEAFF,TGTGCCAGCAGCACCCAACCGGGACAGTTGAACACTGAAGCTTTCTTT